The 18 T cell receptor beta chains listed next were all sequenced from one sample in a study of CD8+CD57+ T cells in acquired aplastic anemia. Sequencing was done on patients that had shown CD8+CD57+ cell expansion by flow cytometry. Genomic DNA, the template, was used for profiling of the TCR beta VDJ and CDR3. TCRdb recomputed calls from the reads with MiXCR, one row per CDR3 protein. The sample carries roughly 260,000 distinct CDR3 sequences, more than 40% recorded once. The sequenced sample consisted of sorted CD4+, CD8+, or CD8+CD57+ T cells (not recorded which) from PBMCs. The origin of the receptors is a human donor with aplastic anemia.

This clonotype was observed at least ten times. The chain recombines TRBV20-1 with TRBJ1-3; the match to TRBD1 covers 10 bases. The CDR3 extends over 15 amino acids. Germline V gene lookup returns CDR1 DFQATT and CDR2 SNEGSKA (reference sequence). Germline trimming cut 3 bases from V and 2 bases from J; bases unmatched to any gene: 4. The CDR3 nucleotides are TGCAGTGCTAGGGGAGACAGGGGGCCTGGAAACACCATATATTTT. It yields the protein CSARGDRGPGNTIYF.

V is TRBV11-2 and J is TRBJ2-7, with D hard to call. The length of the CDR3 is 14 residues. V dropped 0 bases and J dropped 2 bases, with 8 bases sitting between them. Germline V gene lookup returns CDR1 SGHAT and CDR2 FQNNGV. The chain's CDR3 is CASSLDSLTYEQYF. CDR3 bases: TGTGCCAGCAGCTTAGACAGCCTTACCTACGAGCAGTACTTC.

The V call is TRBV2, the J call TRBJ1-5; D unresolved. Germline V CDR1 and CDR2: SNHLY, FYNNEI. The CDR3 is 13 residues long. V was pared by 4 bases and J by 4 bases, with 8 bases between. The CDR3 sequence is CASSGGWNQPQHF. The CDR3 coding sequence is TGTGCCAGCAGTGGGGGTTGGAATCAGCCCCAGCATTTT.

This clonotype was counted at least ten times. The chain combines TRBV2 with TRBJ2-3; perhaps TRBD2 as D (5 bases). Trimming left V 6 bases short and J 0 bases short, with 19 bases between. This CDR3 has 17 amino acids. The germline V gene has CDR1 SNHLY and CDR2 FYNNEI. The CDR3 here is CASRLEATGLSTDTQYF. The CDR3 region has the DNA TGTGCCAGCAGGTTGGAGGCTACCGGTCTTAGCACAGATACGCAGTATTTT.

Many counts were recorded for this clonotype. V is TRBV2 and J is TRBJ1-3; possibly TRBD1 for D (5 bases). The CDR3 runs 16 residues. The germline CDR1 and CDR2 sequences are SNHLY and FYNNEI. The V gene lost 6 bases and the J gene lost 4 bases, with 19 bases spanning the gap. The CDR3 is CASSQWGSLSGNTIYF. In DNA form, the CDR3 reads TGTGCCAGCAGCCAATGGGGGTCTCTCTCCGGAAACACCATATATTTT.

This sequence joins TRBV12-3 or TRBV12-4 and TRBJ2-5, with a possible D match to TRBD1 (5 bases). Trimming took 8 bases from V and 10 from J, leaving 14 bases between them. This CDR3 region has 11 residues. The CDR3 DNA reads TGTGCCAGCTCTAGGGGAACGTACCAGTACTTC. It codes for CASSRGTYQYF.

The V gene is TRBV2, the J gene TRBJ1-2; the D is unclear. Germline values: CDR1 SNHLY, CDR2 FYNNEI. CDR3 length: 12 amino acids. V was shortened by 3 bases and J by 7 bases, with 9 bases between the two germline ends. The CDR3 DNA sequence: TGTGCCAGCAGTGATGAGGCAGCTGGCTACACCTTC. Protein: CASSDEAAGYTF.

The chain recombines TRBV5-1 with TRBJ2-7, with D tentatively TRBD1 or TRBD2 (5 bases each). Germline assignment: CDR1 SGHRS and CDR2 YFSETQ. CDR3 size: 16 residues. V was trimmed by 0 bases and J by 2 bases, leaving 15 bases between them. The CDR3 nucleotides read TGCGCCAGCAGCTTGGGCGCAGGGAGCTTCCCCTACGAGCAGTACTTC. This sequence encodes CASSLGAGSFPYEQYF.

The table lists this clonotype with many counts. V gene TRBV7-9 combines with J gene TRBJ1-1, with 9 bases matching TRBD1. The J segment lost 6 bases and the V segment lost 1 base, leaving 3 bases of the junction unmatched. The CDR3 spans 14 residues. Per germline, CDR1 SEHNR and CDR2 FQNEAQ (reference sequence). CDR3 amino acids: CASSLVQGASEAFF. The CDR3 nucleotides are TGTGCCAGCAGCTTAGTACAGGGGGCCTCTGAAGCTTTCTTT.

The J gene is TRBJ2-7, the V gene TRBV7-9, with D hard to call. The CDR3 is 14 amino acids. Trimming pared 0 bases from V and 4 bases from J, leaving 10 bases between. Germline V lookup: CDR1 SEHNR, CDR2 FQNEAQ (reference sequence). CDR3 in DNA: TGTGCCAGCAGCTTAGCAGTAGAAGGTTACGAGCAGTACTTC. It codes for CASSLAVEGYEQYF.

The sample holds many counts of this clonotype. The rearrangement joins TRBV7-8 to TRBJ2-1; no clear D. V lost 1 base and J 5 bases, leaving 12 bases between the germline ends. Germline CDR1 SGHVS, CDR2 FQNEAQ. This CDR3 comprises 15 residues. The CDR3 reads CASSLEPYPNNEQFF. The CDR3 DNA reads as TGTGCCAGCAGCTTAGAGCCCTACCCTAACAATGAGCAGTTCTTC.

The rearrangement uses TRBV20-1 and TRBJ2-3; D not resolved. Germline CDR1 reads DFQATT; CDR2 reads SNEGSKA (reference sequence). V lost 0 bases and J lost 0, with 10 bases in between. The CDR3 loop spans 15 amino acids. CDR3 region: CSARDSVLSTDTQYF. The CDR3 bases are TGCAGTGCTAGAGATTCTGTCCTTAGCACAGATACGCAGTATTTT.

In this sample, this clonotype turned up a few times. The V gene is TRBV6-6, the J gene TRBJ2-1; no clear D. Germline V gene sequence: CDR1 MNHNY, CDR2 SVGAGI (reference sequence). The length of the CDR3 is 14 residues. The germline V and J ends were trimmed by 0 bases and 5 bases, with 8 bases remaining between them. In DNA form, the CDR3 reads TGTGCCAGCAGTTACTCGGTAGAAAACAATGAGCAGTTCTTC. The encoded protein is CASSYSVENNEQFF.

A note on this clonotype: In this CDR3 the conserved last residue, phenylalanine or tryptophan, is missing, so a read error is likely. The CDR3 spells CAISETSAGNSPLHL. The CDR3 nucleotides are TGTGCCATCAGCGAAACATCGGCGGGGAATTCACCCCTCCACCTT. The J gene is TRBJ1-6, the V gene TRBV10-3; no firm D call. V was pared by 6 bases and J by 7 bases, with 16 bases between. From germline, CDR1 is ENHRY and CDR2 SYGVKD. The CDR3 consists of 15 residues.

The chain uses TRBV4-3 and TRBJ2-3; unclear D gene. V lost 0 bases and J 6 bases, leaving 10 bases between the germline ends. Germline CDR1 and CDR2: LGHNA and YSLEER. CDR3 size: 14 residues. The CDR3 region has the DNA TGCGCCAGCAGCCAAGATCCCAGCGCGGATACGCAGTATTTT. The encoded protein is CASSQDPSADTQYF.

A remark on this clonotype: This likely comes from a read error, as the CDR3 has no conserved phenylalanine or tryptophan at its end. The V gene is TRBV10-3, the J gene TRBJ1-5; D is unresolved. This CDR3 is 13 amino acids long. The V and J ends lost 6 bases and 3 bases respectively, with 9 bases between them. The V gene's germline CDR1 is ENHRY and CDR2 SYGVKD. This CDR3 reads CAISPADNQPQHS. CDR3 sequence (DNA): TGTGCCATCAGCCCGGCTGACAATCAGCCCCAGCATTCT.

This clonotype was observed many times. This sequence joins TRBV11-2 and TRBJ2-1; either TRBD1 or TRBD2 may fit D (5 bases each). CDR3 length: 15 residues. Germline lookup yields CDR1 SGHAT and CDR2 FQNNGV. Trimming stripped 1 base from V and 0 bases from J, with 7 bases between. CDR3 nucleotides: TGTGCCAGCAGCTTAGCTGGGGGCTCCTACAATGAGCAGTTCTTC. Protein product: CASSLAGGSYNEQFF.

This clonotype was found many times. The genes are TRBV12-3 or TRBV12-4 and TRBJ1-2; 9 positions match TRBD1. This CDR3 has 13 amino acids. Trimming removed 7 bases from V and 6 bases from J; junction bases left unmatched: 6. Here the CDR3 DNA reads TGTGCCAGCACCGGGACAGGGAGCGATGGCTACACCTTC. Protein product: CASTGTGSDGYTF.